Listed below are T cell receptor beta chains from one sample, sequenced in a study of cytomegalovirus exposure and HLA in healthy donors. Here immunoSEQ multiplex PCR was the method, and the copy in TCRdb shows in-frame clones only, minus some. The data contain 150,000 to 200,000 clones, roughly 91% of them singletons. The sequenced sample consisted of PBMCs. All receptors come from a man aged 18 to 29 in good health and CMV-seronegative. The CDR3 runs from the conserved cysteine through the conserved F or W. The order of the fields is clone size, V gene, J gene, D gene, CDR3 DNA, CDR3 protein. The D gene is left open where the match is weak. The size of a clone is reported for some rows only, either as once, few or many, or as a class for expanded clones.

>NA|TRBV6-6|TRBJ2-1|TRBD1
TGTGCCAGCAGCGAAGACAGGGGTTATGAGCAGTTCTTC
CASSEDRGYEQFF
>NA|TRBV19|TRBJ2-3|TRBD2
TGTGCCAGTAGTAGGGGACTAGCAGATCCCACGTATTTT
CASSRGLADPTYF
>NA|TRBV5-1|TRBJ2-5|TRBD2
TGCGCCAGCAGCTTCTCCGGGACTAGCGGGAGCGAGACCCAGTACTTC
CASSFSGTSGSETQYF
>NA|TRBV27|TRBJ1-5|NA
TGTGCCAGCAGTCCCATTGACCTTCGGGATCAGCCCCAGCATTTT
CASSPIDLRDQPQHF
>once|TRBV7-8|TRBJ2-1|NA
TGTGCCAGCAGCCGCCTAAATGAGCAGTTCTTC
CASSRLNEQFF
>few|TRBV6-6|TRBJ1-2|NA
TGTGCCAGCAGCCCCCAAAGGGGACTCTCCGGCTACACCTTC
CASSPQRGLSGYTF
>NA|TRBV5-6|TRBJ2-3|TRBD2
TGTGCCAGCAGCGCCGCACTAGCGGCCACAGATACGCAGTATTTT
CASSAALAATDTQYF
>NA|TRBV18|TRBJ1-1|NA
TGTGCCAGCTCACTAGACAGGTTTGAAGCTTTCTTT
CASSLDRFEAFF
>NA|TRBV10-2|TRBJ2-1|NA
TGCGCCAGCAGTATCGGCGGGGCCTCCTACAATGAGCAGTTCTTC
CASSIGGASYNEQFF
>NA|TRBV6-1|TRBJ2-2|TRBD2
TGTGCCAGCGGAGGGCGGGGGGCCACCGGGGAGCTGTTTTTT
CASGGRGATGELFF
>NA|TRBV6-1|TRBJ1-5|NA
TGTGCCAGCAGTCAACAGGTCAATCAGCCCCAGCATTTT
CASSQQVNQPQHF
>NA|TRBV10-1|TRBJ1-5|NA
TGCGCCAGCAGTCGGACAGCTAGTCAGCCCCAGCATTTT
CASSRTASQPQHF
>once|TRBV25-1|TRBJ1-1|NA
TGTGCCAGCAAGTCGGACTGGCGGTTGGAAGCTTTCTTT
CASKSDWRLEAFF
>NA|TRBV19|TRBJ1-1|NA
TGTGCCAGTAGTATTGATACAGGGCGCACTGAAGCTTTCTTT
CASSIDTGRTEAFF
>once|TRBV9|TRBJ2-7|TRBD2
TGTGCCAGCAGCCCCACCTTCGGGAGGGTCGACTACGAGCAGTACTTC
CASSPTFGRVDYEQYF
>NA|TRBV4-1|TRBJ2-5|TRBD2
TGCGCCAGCAGCCAAGAGTTAGCTAGCGGGGGAGAGACCCAGTACTTC
CASSQELASGGETQYF